This TCR beta chain is drawn from a study of T cell responses to AZD1222 COVID-19 vaccine. Study-level background: Doses given second, at about 4 or about 12 weeks, were pooled.

CDR1 KGHSH and CDR2 LQKENI come from the germline V gene. V was pared by 4 bases and J by 8 bases, with 13 bases of the junction left unmatched. The CDR3 runs to 15 residues. Study conclusions and caveats: Only a handful of people who got AZD1222 tested seropositive at baseline. Without day 14 samples, only post-peak T cell repertoires were studied. Spike-spanning, vaccine-associated CD4 TCRs were dominant at 160-218 and 743-854.

Comments on this clone: Its specificity is not known.

TCRdb keeps only in-frame clones here, not all; method: immunoSEQ multiplex PCR. The profile shows around 95,000 clones, over 90% of them singletons. This chain joins TRBV18 and TRBJ1-2; 7 nucleotides match TRBD1. This sample comprised peripheral blood, obtained on day 0 of AZD1222 vaccination. The origin of this receptor is an adult in good health. The CDR3: CASSLGPGQRTGYTF. The CDR3 nucleotides are TGTGCCAGCTCACTAGGACCGGGACAGCGAACGGGCTACACCTTC.